This TCR beta chain was found in a study of CD8 T cells in ankylosing spondylitis. With respect to this clonotype: Its matching antigen is unknown.

Each CDR3 protein gets one entry after TCRdb re-called the 5' RACE reads with MiXCR. The sample contains approximately 300,000 distinct CDR3 sequences, less than 25% of which appear only once. Germline CDR1 SGHVS, CDR2 FNYEAQ. The CDR3 consists of 15 residues. V was clipped by 4 bases and J by 6 bases; unmatched bases: 10. The study, taken as a whole, reports: Disease-linked clones were found to be CD8+ and relatively rare in peripheral blood. Made up of eight highly homologous variants, a TCR beta motif appeared characteristic of ankylosing spondylitis blood.

The receptor was isolated from a female donor with ankylosing spondylitis or in good health (not recorded which). The sequenced sample consisted of blood, either unsorted or a sorted T cell fraction (not recorded which). The chain carries TRBV7-6 and TRBJ2-3, with TRBD1 matching 7 bases. The CDR3 nucleotides are TGTGCCAGCAGCTCCCAATCCACAGGGGCCGATACGCAGTATTTT. It specifies CASSSQSTGADTQYF.